This entry lists 32 T cell receptor beta chains sequenced from one sample in a study of blood T cell repertoires in COVID-19. Libraries were prepared by immunoSEQ multiplex PCR; TCRdb keeps only in-frame clonotypes and omits some of them. The sample has roughly 80,000 clones, roughly 82% seen once. Sequenced input: peripheral blood. These receptors were taken from a human donor in a cohort sampled during active COVID-19.

The gene calls are TRBV5-1 and TRBJ2-7; 8 positions match TRBD1. Germline CDR1 and CDR2: SGHRS and YFSETQ. Unmatched junction bases numbered 2, after V lost 0 bases and J lost 3 bases. The CDR3 spans 14 residues. CDR3 sequence (DNA): TGCGCCAGCAGCTTGGGGACAGGGAACTACGAGCAGTACTTC. Translated: CASSLGTGNYEQYF.

This clone was detected once. The rearrangement joins TRBV6-6 to TRBJ2-5; 9 bases are shared with TRBD1. The V gene's germline CDR1 is MNHNY and CDR2 SVGAGI (reference sequence). The V segment lost 6 bases and the J segment 2 bases; nucleotides outside the gene matches: 10. The CDR3 length is 16 residues. The CDR3 here is CASSRRGQGRQETQYF. As DNA, the CDR3 is TGTGCCAGCAGCCGTAGGGGACAGGGAAGACAAGAGACCCAGTACTTC.

As concerns this clone: One end of the junction does not line up with germline, which may come from a read error. CDR3: CASSQTDYDYTF. The DNA of the CDR3 is TGTGCCAGCAGCCAGACGGACTATGACTACACCTTC. The chain joins TRBV3-1 (or the pseudogene TRBV3-2) to TRBJ1-2; D is unresolved. The germline CDR1 and CDR2 sequences are LGHDT and YNNKEL (reference sequence). The CDR3 is made up of 12 amino acids.

The rearrangement links TRBV6-1 to TRBJ1-5; 10 positions match TRBD1. After removal of 3 bases from V and 4 bases from J, the junction contained 6 bases not matched to a gene. This CDR3 is 16 amino acids long. CDR1 and CDR2 (germline): MNHNS, SASEGT. The CDR3 DNA reads as TGTGCCAGCAGTGACGGGACAGGGGTCGGGAATCAGCCCCAGCATTTT. It codes for CASSDGTGVGNQPQHF.

The chain carries TRBV7-9 and TRBJ1-3; 8 nucleotides line up with TRBD1. Looked up from germline, CDR1 is SEHNR and CDR2 is FQNEAQ (reference sequence). After removal of 5 bases from V and 0 bases from J, the junction contained 3 bases not matched to a gene. The CDR3 sequence is 15 residues long. The CDR3 DNA sequence: TGTGCCAGCAGCCCAGGGGGCTACTCTGGAAACACCATATATTTT. Its translation is CASSPGGYSGNTIYF.

J is TRBJ2-7 and V is TRBV4-1; a possible D gene is TRBD1 (6 bases). CDR3 size: 15 residues. Trimming removed 0 bases from V and 2 bases from J, with 11 bases in between. Per germline, CDR1 MGHRA and CDR2 YSYEKL. The CDR3 spells CASSQDRGQTYEQYF. For the CDR3, the DNA is TGCGCCAGCAGCCAAGACCGCGGACAGACCTACGAGCAGTACTTC.

This clone has just a few counts. The rearrangement links TRBV11-2 to TRBJ2-5; no definite D call. Trimming stripped 1 base from V and 3 bases from J, with 6 bases between. Germline CDR1 and CDR2: SGHAT and FQNNGV. There are 13 residues in the CDR3. The CDR3 loop is CASSLGEKETQYF. The DNA for the CDR3 is TGTGCCAGCAGCTTAGGAGAAAAAGAGACCCAGTACTTC.

The V gene is TRBV14, the J gene TRBJ1-6; 7 positions match TRBD1. The CDR3 is 13 amino acids. Germline values: CDR1 SGHDN, CDR2 FVKESK. J was trimmed by 12 bases and V by 5 bases; bases with no gene match: 7. The CDR3 loop reads CASSEQGFVPLHF. The CDR3 DNA follows: TGTGCCAGCAGCGAACAGGGGTTCGTACCCCTCCACTTT.

This chain connects TRBV19 to TRBJ1-2; D perhaps matches TRBD1 (6 bases). V was shortened by 4 bases and J by 3 bases, with 21 bases between the two germline ends. This CDR3 spans 17 amino acids. Germline V gene sequence: CDR1 LNHDA, CDR2 SQIVND (reference sequence). Written as DNA, the CDR3 is TGTGCCAGTAGTAGGTGGGGGCTAATAAAAGGACACTATGGCTACACCTTC. It is translated as CASSRWGLIKGHYGYTF.

This chain joins TRBV24-1 and TRBJ1-4; D remains ambiguous. The V gene's germline CDR1 is KGHDR and CDR2 SFDVKD. The CDR3 extends over 13 amino acids. Trimming removed 4 bases at V and 3 bases at J, with 5 bases between. DNA of the CDR3: TGTGCCACCAGTGACCCCGCTAATGAAAAACTGTTTTTT. Translation: CATSDPANEKLFF.

This clone was recorded at least ten times. The chain has TRBV5-1 and TRBJ2-6, with D perhaps matching TRBD1 (5 bases). This CDR3 has 14 residues. Germline CDR1 and CDR2: SGHRS and YFSETQ. The V end was cut by 4 bases, the J end by 3 bases, with 8 bases between. The CDR3 spells CASSVGVGANVLTF. In DNA form, the CDR3 reads TGCGCCAGCAGCGTAGGGGTTGGGGCCAACGTCCTGACTTTC.

The chain employs TRBV9 and TRBJ1-1; a possible D gene is TRBD1 (6 bases). The V gene lost 3 bases and the J gene lost 10 bases, with 16 bases spanning the gap. The CDR3 is made up of 13 amino acids. The germline V gene encodes CDR1 SGDLS and CDR2 YYNGEE. CDR3 DNA sequence: TGTGCCAGCAGCGCCGAGGGGGGGGCTGCAGCTTTCTTT. It is translated as CASSAEGGAAAFF.

CDR3 coding DNA: TGTGCCAGCTCACCGACAGGTCGCACTGAAGCTTTCTTT. Encoded protein: CASSPTGRTEAFF. This chain connects TRBV18 to TRBJ1-1; maybe TRBD1 (6 bases). The germline V gene encodes CDR1 KGHSH and CDR2 LQKENI. V lost 3 bases, J lost 4 bases, and 9 bases lay in between. The CDR3 has 13 amino acids.

The rearrangement links TRBV24-1 to TRBJ2-3, with 9 bases lining up with TRBD1. V lost 4 bases, J lost 4 bases, and 8 bases stayed unmatched. This CDR3 has 16 amino acids. Per the germline V gene, CDR1 is KGHDR and CDR2 is SFDVKD. The CDR3, as DNA: TGTGCCACCAGTGAAACCGGGACAGGGAGGTCAGATACGCAGTATTTT. This encodes CATSETGTGRSDTQYF.

J is TRBJ1-1 and V is TRBV6-5; 7 bases line up with TRBD1. The CDR3 is made up of 14 amino acids. V lost 5 bases, J lost 2 bases, and 5 bases stayed unmatched. The germline V gene has CDR1 MNHEY and CDR2 SVGAGI. In DNA form, the CDR3 reads TGTGCCAGCAGTAAGCACAGGGGAAACACTGAAGCTTTCTTT. This gives the protein CASSKHRGNTEAFF.

The genes are TRBV7-3 and TRBJ1-1; D might be TRBD1 (5 bases). With 2 bases removed from V and 1 base from J, the gap between germline ends came to 14 bases. The V gene's germline CDR1 is SGHTA and CDR2 FQGTGA. This CDR3 has 16 residues. CDR3 sequence: CASSLFRAKGNTEAFF. CDR3 nucleotide sequence: TGTGCCAGCAGCTTATTCAGGGCGAAGGGGAACACTGAAGCTTTCTTT.

V is TRBV6-1 and J is TRBJ1-5; D gene unclear. CDR3 length equals 17 residues. CDR1 and CDR2 from the germline V gene are MNHNS and SASEGT. V was pared by 0 bases and J by 3 bases, with 15 bases between. The chain's CDR3 is CASSEAGGRGVNQPQHF. Here the CDR3 DNA reads TGTGCCAGCAGTGAAGCGGGCGGGCGGGGAGTCAATCAGCCCCAGCATTTT.

Note on this clone: Different DNA sequences within this sample yield the same CDR3. The chain combines TRBV5-1 with TRBJ2-5; no firm D call. In germline, CDR1 is SGHRS, CDR2 YFSETQ. The CDR3 spans 13 residues. The V gene lost 0 bases and the J gene lost 5 bases, with 8 bases spanning the gap. The CDR3 DNA is TGCGCCAGCAGCTTGGGGGCCGAGGAGACCCAGTACTTC. Protein product: CASSLGAEETQYF.

The genes are TRBV18 and TRBJ1-1, with TRBD1 matching 7 bases. CDR1 KGHSH and CDR2 LQKENI come from the germline V gene. The ends lost 5 bases at V and 3 bases at J; junction bases unmatched: 6. This CDR3 contains 14 residues. This CDR3 is CASSFRQGDTEAFF. The CDR3 DNA is TGTGCCAGCTCATTCCGACAGGGCGACACTGAAGCTTTCTTT.

The chain has TRBV5-1 and TRBJ1-3; D gene ambiguous. Germline lookup yields CDR1 SGHRS and CDR2 YFSETQ. V lost 0 bases to trimming and J lost 4 bases, with 5 bases between them. The CDR3 has 13 amino acids. The chain's CDR3 is CASSLGGGNTIYF. The CDR3 bases are TGCGCCAGCAGCTTGGGAGGGGGAAACACCATATATTTT.

This chain joins TRBV29-1 and TRBJ2-1, with 7 bases aligning to TRBD1. This CDR3 comprises 10 residues. V lost 5 bases, J lost 15 bases, and 7 bases stayed unmatched. Germline V gene sequence: CDR1 SQVTM, CDR2 ANQGSEA. CDR3 amino acids: CSVTRQGRFF. CDR3 bases: TGCAGCGTTACTAGACAGGGCCGGTTCTTC.

This chain connects TRBV29-1 to TRBJ1-1, with 8 bases lining up with TRBD1. The CDR3 runs to 13 residues. V was clipped by 3 bases and J by 10 bases; unmatched bases: 10. In germline, CDR1 is SQVTM, CDR2 ANQGSEA. For the CDR3, the DNA is TGCAGCGTTGACGCTCAGGGGGCAGGGCGAGCTTTCTTT. As protein: CSVDAQGAGRAFF.

This clone was picked up one time. This sequence joins TRBV6-5 and TRBJ2-7; D perhaps matches TRBD1 (6 bases). CDR3 length: 11 residues. CDR1 MNHEY and CDR2 SVGAGI come from the germline V gene. Between the trimmed V and J ends, which lost 8 bases and 6 bases, there was a span of 11 bases. The CDR3 DNA reads TGTGCCAGCTCCGAAGGGGGCGAGCAGTACTTC. It yields the protein CASSEGGEQYF.

The gene calls are TRBV3-1 (or the pseudogene TRBV3-2) and TRBJ2-1; 10 nucleotides agree with TRBD2. Trimming removed 4 bases from V and 1 base from J; junction bases left unmatched: 7. The length of the CDR3 is 17 residues. From germline, CDR1 is LGHDT and CDR2 YNNKEL (reference sequence). The CDR3 DNA sequence: TGTGCCAGCAGCCTAACTAGCGGGGCCCTTTCCTACAATGAGCAGTTCTTC. Protein: CASSLTSGALSYNEQFF.

The chain couples TRBV5-6 to TRBJ2-7; D is uncertain. The V gene lost 4 bases and the J gene lost 7 bases, with 9 bases spanning the gap. CDR3 length: 11 residues. CDR1 is SGHDT, CDR2 YYEEEE, per germline. The CDR3 here is CASSPHKEQYF. The CDR3 DNA sequence: TGTGCCAGCAGCCCTCACAAGGAGCAGTACTTC.

The chain recombines TRBV18 with TRBJ1-6, with TRBD1 identical over 9 bases. The CDR3 sequence is 14 residues long. Germline V gene data show CDR1 as KGHSH and CDR2 as LQKENI. Trimming removed 6 bases from V and 14 bases from J; junction bases left unmatched: 11. CDR3 residues: CASSSGTGPRALHF. The CDR3 bases are TGTGCCAGCTCGTCCGGGACAGGGCCTCGGGCCCTCCACTTT. The complete variable domain, with remaining parts taken from reference TRBV18 and TRBJ1-6, reads NAGVMQNPRHLVRRRGQEARLRCSPMKGHSHVYWYRQLPEEGLKFMVYLQKENIIDESGMPKERFSAEFPKEGPSILRIQQVVRGDSAAYFCASSSGTGPRALHFGNGTRLTVT.

The chain is built from TRBV19 and TRBJ2-1, with 13 bases aligning to TRBD2. The germline gives CDR1 LNHDA, CDR2 SQIVND (reference sequence). V lost 6 bases to trimming and J lost 2 bases; unmatched junction nucleotides: 4. The CDR3 totals 16 residues. In DNA, the CDR3 is TGTGCCAGTAGCAGGACTAGCGGGGGTGCCTACAATGAGCAGTTCTTC. Protein sequence: CASSRTSGGAYNEQFF.

This clone was detected a few times. This sequence joins TRBV7-6 and TRBJ2-2; no reliable D call. Germline-derived CDR1 and CDR2 are SGHVS and FNYEAQ. Trimming left V 0 bases short and J 7 bases short, with 6 bases between. The CDR3 covers 13 residues. CDR3 DNA: TGTGCCAGCAGCTTAGCTGCGATCGGGGAGCTGTTTTTT. Translating gives CASSLAAIGELFF.

This chain joins TRBV6-5 and TRBJ1-4; 9 nucleotides line up with TRBD1. The length of the CDR3 is 13 residues. V lost 6 bases, J lost 8 bases, and 4 bases stayed unmatched. Germline V gene lookup returns CDR1 MNHEY and CDR2 SVGAGI. The CDR3 DNA is TGTGCCAGCAGGGGACAGGGTGAGGAAAAACTGTTTTTT. This sequence encodes CASRGQGEEKLFF.

This chain links TRBV6-5 with TRBJ2-7; TRBD1 agrees at 8 bases. CDR1 MNHEY and CDR2 SVGAGI come from the germline V gene. The V and J ends lost 5 bases and 1 base, in that order; junction bases with no gene match: 4. This CDR3 has 14 residues. The chain's CDR3 is CASSLDRDSYEQYF. CDR3 bases: TGTGCCAGCAGTCTGGACAGGGATTCCTACGAGCAGTACTTC.

The CDR3 sequence is CARSYAGTGCEKLFF. The DNA for the CDR3 is TGTGCCAGAAGCTACGCCGGGACAGGTTGTGAGAAACTGTTTTTT. The V and J genes are TRBV5-3 and TRBJ1-4; 8 bases align to TRBD1. TRBV5-3 is given ORF status, its function remaining uncertain. V was clipped by 3 bases and J by 11 bases; unmatched bases: 12. The CDR3 has 15 residues.

This chain links TRBV11-3 with TRBJ2-3; 9 nucleotides agree with TRBD1. Per the germline V gene, CDR1 is SGHNT and CDR2 is YENEEA. This CDR3 has 11 amino acids. V trimming: 5 bases; J trimming: 11 bases; junction bases outside the gene matches: 2. The DNA for the CDR3 is TGTGCCAGCAGCCGACAGGGGGTGCAGTATTTT. Translated: CASSRQGVQYF.